The 20 T cell receptor beta chains given below trace back to one sample, sequenced in a study of T cell responses to AZD1222 COVID-19 vaccine. Repertoires were generated with immunoSEQ multiplex PCR, while TCRdb's copy carries only in-frame clones and drops some. The data contain approximately 140,000 clones, 92% of them singletons. Sequencing was performed on peripheral blood, taken 28 days after the second AZD1222 dose. These receptors originate from an adult who received the AZD1222 COVID-19 vaccine.

This sequence joins TRBV29-1 and TRBJ2-7; TRBD1 agrees at 7 bases. V shed 5 bases and J 0 bases; nucleotides not matched to a gene: 7. CDR3 length: 14 amino acids. Germline lookup yields CDR1 SQVTM and CDR2 ANQGSEA. CDR3 DNA sequence: TGCAGCGTTTTATCCGGGACAGCCTCCTACGAGCAGTACTTC. This codes for CSVLSGTASYEQYF.

About this clone itself: One end of the junction varies from germline; a read error may be responsible. J is TRBJ1-2 and V is TRBV5-4; D is undetermined. Germline V CDR1 and CDR2: SGHNT, YYREEE (reference sequence). CDR3 size: 12 residues. CDR3 region: CASRLDTYGYTF. The CDR3 bases are TGTGCCAGCAGGTTGGATACCTATGGCTACACCTTC.

This clone was picked up one time. This rearrangement joins TRBV21-1 to TRBJ2-7; the table's TRBD1 call for D was not verified on the DNA. TRBV21-1 is deemed a pseudogene. CDR3 length equals 17 residues. The CDR3: CASSVHPKGQATYEQYF. In DNA form, the CDR3 reads TGTGCCAGCAGCGTCCACCCTAAAGGTCAGGCTACCTACGAGCAGTACTTC.

This chain joins TRBV5-1 and TRBJ2-5; tentative D call: TRBD1 (7 bases). The CDR3 runs to 15 residues. V lost 0 bases to trimming and J lost 4 bases, with 13 bases between them. Germline V gene lookup returns CDR1 SGHRS and CDR2 YFSETQ. DNA for the CDR3: TGCGCCAGCAGCTTGGGGACAGGAGGGGGAGAGACCCAGTACTTC. Its protein product is CASSLGTGGGETQYF.

The chain uses TRBV3-1 (or the pseudogene TRBV3-2) and TRBJ2-5; TRBD1 might be the D (7 bases). V was cut by 4 bases and J by 2 bases, with 14 bases left in between. The germline gives CDR1 LGHDT, CDR2 YNNKEL (reference sequence). This CDR3 comprises 15 residues. The CDR3 region is CASSRGTALQETQYF. In DNA, the CDR3 is TGTGCCAGCAGCCGCGGGACAGCACTACAAGAGACCCAGTACTTC.

This sequence joins TRBV6-5 and TRBJ1-5; D remains ambiguous. The CDR3 runs 15 residues. The germline gives CDR1 MNHEY, CDR2 SVGAGI. Trimming pared 5 bases from V and 8 bases from J, leaving 19 bases between. The CDR3 DNA sequence: TGTGCCAGCAGTACCCTGGACGGTCGGAAAAAGCCCCAGCATTTT. This gives the protein CASSTLDGRKKPQHF.

The chain combines TRBV28 with TRBJ2-7; 8 bases agree with TRBD2. V was clipped by 8 bases and J by 3 bases; unmatched bases: 9. CDR1 is MDHEN, CDR2 SYDVKM, per germline. CDR3 length: 14 amino acids. The CDR3 nucleotides read TGTGCCAGCTGGGAGCGGGAGAAGGTCTACGAGCAGTACTTC. It encodes CASWEREKVYEQYF.

J is TRBJ2-7 and V is TRBV19; D could derive from TRBD1 or TRBD2 (5 bases each). V dropped 4 bases and J dropped 5 bases, with 15 bases sitting between them. The CDR3 spans 14 residues. Germline V CDR1 and CDR2: LNHDA, SQIVND (reference sequence). The CDR3 region is CASSSPGRLHEQYF. CDR3 coding DNA: TGTGCCAGTAGTAGCCCGGGACGGCTTCACGAGCAGTACTTC.

This sequence joins TRBV6-1 and TRBJ2-6; the D gene is possibly TRBD1 (6 bases). The germline CDR1 and CDR2 sequences are MNHNS and SASEGT. With 3 bases removed from V and 2 bases from J, the gap between germline ends came to 8 bases. The CDR3 loop spans 15 amino acids. The CDR3 DNA reads TGTGCCAGCAGTGATTGGGGGCCTGGGGCCAACGTCCTGACTTTC. It is translated as CASSDWGPGANVLTF.

The chain combines TRBV4-2 with TRBJ1-1; D remains unclear. V was pared by 0 bases and J by 0 bases, with 8 bases between. This CDR3 region has 15 residues. CDR1 and CDR2 (germline): LGHNA, YNFKEQ. The CDR3 is CASSQDSEMNTEAFF. The CDR3 DNA sequence: TGTGCCAGCAGCCAAGATAGTGAGATGAACACTGAAGCTTTCTTT.

The chain employs TRBV19 and TRBJ1-6; TRBD1 matches at 9 bases. V trimming: 9 bases; J trimming: 5 bases; junction bases outside the gene matches: 11. Germline CDR1 is LNHDA and CDR2 is SQIVND (reference sequence). CDR3 length: 16 residues. The CDR3 nucleotides are TGTGCCAGCAGAAGGATCCGGGACAGGGATAATTCACCCCTCCACTTT. The encoded protein is CASRRIRDRDNSPLHF.

This clone was observed at least ten times. This sequence joins TRBV5-1 and TRBJ2-7; D is undetermined. CDR1 and CDR2 (germline): SGHRS, YFSETQ. The CDR3 totals 15 residues. V was cut by 2 bases and J by 3 bases, with 15 bases left in between. This chain's CDR3 is CASSFRTLRSYEQYF. Here the CDR3 DNA reads TGCGCCAGCAGCTTTCGGACCCTAAGGAGCTACGAGCAGTACTTC.

The chain uses TRBV24-1 and TRBJ2-1; D is ambiguous. The CDR3 runs 12 residues. The V gene lost 3 bases and the J gene lost 11 bases, with 10 bases spanning the gap. Germline CDR1 is KGHDR and CDR2 is SFDVKD. CDR3 bases: TGTGCCACCAGTGATCAACCCCATCAGCAGTTCTTC. Protein product: CATSDQPHQQFF.

V gene TRBV5-1 combines with J gene TRBJ2-1; TRBD2 might be the D (6 bases). The V and J ends lost 0 bases and 15 bases respectively, with 16 bases between them. Germline loops: CDR1 SGHRS, CDR2 YFSETQ. CDR3 length: 13 amino acids. CDR3 bases: TGCGCCAGCAGCTTGGCGCAAGGGCGGGGTACGTTCTTC. It is translated as CASSLAQGRGTFF.

CDR3 in DNA: TGTGCCAGCAGCAAAGATTGGGGGAATCAGCCCCAGCATTTT. The encoded protein is CASSKDWGNQPQHF. The rearrangement joins TRBV21-1 to TRBJ1-5. TRBV21-1 is a documented pseudogene. The CDR3 spans 14 residues.

The V call is TRBV2, the J call TRBJ2-5; 8 bases are shared with TRBD2. The CDR3 covers 14 residues. V gave up 6 bases and J gave up 3 bases; unmatched junction bases: 6. Germline CDR1 SNHLY, CDR2 FYNNEI. The chain's CDR3 is CASRRGEGEETQYF. CDR3 bases: TGTGCCAGCAGGCGGGGGGAGGGAGAAGAGACCCAGTACTTC.

This clone was observed a single time. The chain joins TRBV28 to TRBJ1-1; 7 bases match TRBD1. This CDR3 region has 13 residues. Germline loops: CDR1 MDHEN, CDR2 SYDVKM. J lost 4 bases, V lost 7 bases, and 6 bases had no gene match. CDR3 in DNA: TGTGCCAGCATCACACAGGGGATCACTGAAGCTTTCTTT. It specifies CASITQGITEAFF.

This clone was detected once. This chain uses TRBV7-3 with TRBJ2-1, with 8 bases matching TRBD2. Trimming removed 4 bases from V and 2 bases from J; junction bases left unmatched: 4. Germline-derived CDR1 and CDR2 are SGHTA and FQGTGA. The CDR3 loop spans 15 amino acids. Written as DNA, the CDR3 is TGTGCCAGCAGCTCCTACGGGGGGGCCTACAATGAGCAGTTCTTC. Translation gives CASSSYGGAYNEQFF.

The chain employs TRBV27 and TRBJ2-2; D gene unclear. Trimming took 2 bases from V and 8 from J, leaving 6 bases between them. There are 12 residues in the CDR3. Germline loops: CDR1 MNHEY, CDR2 SMNVEV (reference sequence). CDR3 DNA: TGTGCCAGCAGTTTAGTAGGAGGGGAGCTGTTTTTT. Its protein is CASSLVGGELFF.

The chain carries TRBV7-9 and TRBJ2-1; D call uncertain. The CDR3 is 15 amino acids. Looked up from germline, CDR1 is SEHNR and CDR2 is FQNEAQ (reference sequence). V lost 1 base and J lost 6, with 13 bases in between. CDR3 sequence: CASSLGVGSVNEQFF. DNA for the CDR3: TGTGCCAGCAGCTTAGGGGTGGGTTCGGTCAATGAGCAGTTCTTC.